What follows are 17 T cell receptor beta chains derived from one specimen sequenced in a study of T cell responses to AZD1222 COVID-19 vaccine. Clones were sequenced by immunoSEQ multiplex PCR, and TCRdb holds only the in-frame ones, with some missing. Found here are about 130,000 clones, roughly 88% of them singletons; the top ten hold 4.4%. The sample consisted of peripheral blood, taken on day 0 of MenACWY control vaccination. These receptors were collected from an adult in good health.

This clone was seen just once. The chain has TRBV6-5 and TRBJ2-3; D not resolved. Trimming left V 6 bases short and J 0 bases short, with 7 bases between. CDR3 length: 13 amino acids. Germline V gene data show CDR1 as MNHEY and CDR2 as SVGAGI. The CDR3 sequence: CASRKGSTDTQYF. CDR3 DNA: TGTGCCAGCAGAAAGGGTAGCACAGATACGCAGTATTTT.

This clone came up once. The CDR3 DNA sequence: TGTGCCAGCAGCCCTGGTAGCGGGGGAGATACGCAGTATTTT. It yields the protein CASSPGSGGDTQYF. The chain recombines TRBV9 with TRBJ2-3; 9 bases line up with TRBD2. Germline CDR1 and CDR2: SGDLS and YYNGEE. The CDR3 is 14 amino acids. V shed 4 bases, J shed 5 bases, and the junction held 5 bases outside the gene matches.

This clone is a singleton in its sample. CDR3 sequence reads: CASSPRDRGSGNTIYF. The CDR3 DNA reads as TGTGCCAGCAGTCCAAGGGACAGGGGCTCTGGAAACACCATATATTTT. V gene TRBV27 combines with J gene TRBJ1-3; TRBD1 aligns across 10 bases. This CDR3 comprises 16 residues. In germline, CDR1 is MNHEY, CDR2 SMNVEV (reference sequence). V lost 5 bases, J lost 0 bases, and 4 bases stayed unmatched.

The chain combines TRBV28 with TRBJ2-1, with D maybe TRBD2 (6 bases). V lost 6 bases and J 14 bases, leaving 17 bases between the germline ends. The CDR3 covers 12 residues. Germline V lookup: CDR1 MDHEN, CDR2 SYDVKM. The CDR3 nucleotides are TGTGCCAGCAGGCTGCCCGGGGGTCGTGAGTTCTTC. It specifies CASRLPGGREFF.

This clone has only one observation. The chain is built from TRBV4-1 and TRBJ1-6, with D unclear. V lost 1 base to trimming and J lost 0 bases, with 4 bases between them. Germline-derived CDR1 and CDR2 are MGHRA and YSYEKL. The CDR3 runs 15 residues. The CDR3, as DNA: TGCGCCAGCAGCCAAGGACTCTCCTATAATTCACCCCTCCACTTT. It translates to CASSQGLSYNSPLHF.

The rearrangement links TRBV14 to TRBJ2-3; 7 bases agree with TRBD1. Germline V gives CDR1 SGHDN, CDR2 FVKESK. The trim removed 4 bases at V and 4 bases at J, leaving 8 bases unmatched. This CDR3 contains 15 residues. The CDR3 bases are TGTGCCAGCAGCCGATTAAGACAGGGCTCAGATACGCAGTATTTT. It codes for CASSRLRQGSDTQYF.

This clone has just one count. J is TRBJ2-1 and V is TRBV18, with 14 bases fitting TRBD2. The CDR3 runs to 18 residues. Unmatched junction bases numbered 4, after V lost 0 bases and J lost 3 bases. Germline V gives CDR1 KGHSH, CDR2 LQKENI. Here the CDR3 reads CASSPPGLAGGFYNEQFF. The CDR3 bases are TGTGCCAGCTCACCACCCGGACTAGCGGGAGGATTCTACAATGAGCAGTTCTTC.

The V gene is TRBV6-5, the J gene TRBJ1-1; 7 nucleotides line up with TRBD1. V lost 4 bases and J lost 7; bases outside the gene matches: 6. Germline lookup yields CDR1 MNHEY and CDR2 SVGAGI. The CDR3 loop spans 13 amino acids. The CDR3, as DNA: TGTGCCAGCAGTTCTATACAGGGGTTTGAAGCTTTCTTT. It translates to CASSSIQGFEAFF.

This sequence joins TRBV20-1 and TRBJ1-2; maybe TRBD1 (6 bases). Germline CDR1 and CDR2: DFQATT and SNEGSKA (reference sequence). The V gene lost 6 bases and the J gene lost 6 bases, with 11 bases spanning the gap. The CDR3 contains 11 residues. As DNA, the CDR3 is TGCAGTGCCGTCAGGGGTGATGGCTACACCTTC. Translated, it gives CSAVRGDGYTF.

This chain joins TRBV6-6 and TRBJ1-1, with D tentatively TRBD1 (5 bases). The CDR3 is made up of 15 amino acids. The V gene lost 4 bases and the J gene lost 7 bases, with 19 bases spanning the gap. Per the germline V gene, CDR1 is MNHNY and CDR2 is SVGAGI (reference sequence). This CDR3 is CASSSDSGTIDEAFF. In nucleotides, the CDR3 is TGTGCCAGCAGTTCCGATTCCGGGACGATCGATGAAGCTTTCTTT.

The rearrangement uses TRBV10-3 and TRBJ1-5; 7 bases are a match to TRBD1. The CDR3 loop spans 15 amino acids. After removal of 0 bases from V and 9 bases from J, the junction contained 8 bases not matched to a gene. Germline lookup yields CDR1 ENHRY and CDR2 SYGVKD. This CDR3 reads CAISESGQAPGPQHF. The CDR3 region has the DNA TGTGCCATCAGTGAGTCCGGACAGGCCCCAGGGCCCCAGCATTTT.

The chain links TRBV28 to TRBJ1-2; D not resolved. In germline, CDR1 is MDHEN, CDR2 SYDVKM. V lost 8 bases, J lost 1 base, and 11 bases lay in between. The CDR3 contains 13 residues. CDR3 in DNA: TGTGCCAGCGTAGGGCGGCGTAACTATGGCTACACCTTC. It encodes CASVGRRNYGYTF.

The chain carries TRBV4-3 and TRBJ2-3; no clear D gene. There are 14 residues in the CDR3. V lost 3 bases to trimming and J lost 6 bases, with 13 bases between them. Per germline, CDR1 LGHNA and CDR2 YSLEER. The CDR3 reads CASSHRDFGDTQYF. The CDR3 DNA follows: TGCGCCAGCAGCCACAGAGATTTCGGGGATACGCAGTATTTT.

The chain combines TRBV2 with TRBJ1-5; 9 bases fit TRBD1. The CDR3 runs 16 residues. Germline V gene lookup returns CDR1 SNHLY and CDR2 FYNNEI. J lost 6 bases, V lost 6 bases, and 12 bases had no gene match. The CDR3 DNA is TGTGCCAGCAGGAGGGGGGGACAGGGAGCTTTTCAGCCCCAGCATTTT. Its translation is CASRRGGQGAFQPQHF.

V and J are TRBV4-3 and TRBJ1-4, with a weak D call TRBD1 (5 bases). This CDR3 contains 16 residues. Trimming left V 1 base short and J 0 bases short, with 9 bases between. Germline assignment: CDR1 LGHNA and CDR2 YSLEER. This chain's CDR3 is CASSQGWGATNEKLFF. The DNA of the CDR3 is TGCGCCAGCAGCCAAGGCTGGGGGGCAACTAATGAAAAACTGTTTTTT.

The rearrangement joins TRBV7-9 to TRBJ2-7; possibly TRBD2 for D (6 bases). Germline V CDR1 and CDR2: SEHNR, FQNEAQ (reference sequence). The CDR3 length is 16 residues. V was shortened by 5 bases and J by 0 bases, with 17 bases between the two germline ends. CDR3 nucleotide sequence: TGTGCCAGCAGCCTCACCCCTAGCGCGGACTCCTACGAGCAGTACGTC. This encodes CASSLTPSADSYEQYV.

This chain joins TRBV11-2 and TRBJ1-1; D ambiguous. Trimming stripped 3 bases from V and 6 bases from J, with 20 bases between. This CDR3 is built from 16 residues. Germline CDR1 reads SGHAT; CDR2 reads FQNNGV. CDR3 DNA: TGTGCCAGCAGCTTCACAAGTGCAGGACTATATGCTGAAGCTTTCTTT. Its protein product is CASSFTSAGLYAEAFF.